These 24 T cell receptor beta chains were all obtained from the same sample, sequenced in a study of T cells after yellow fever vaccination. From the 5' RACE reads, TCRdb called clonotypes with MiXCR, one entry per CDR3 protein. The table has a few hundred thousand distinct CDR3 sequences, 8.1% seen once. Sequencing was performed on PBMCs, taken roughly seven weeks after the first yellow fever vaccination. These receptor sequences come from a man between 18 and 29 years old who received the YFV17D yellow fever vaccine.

CDR3 sequence (DNA): TGTGCCAGCAGCCGTAACCCCGGACAGGGCCCCGGCTACACCTTC. This sequence encodes CASSRNPGQGPGYTF. This chain connects TRBV7-2 to TRBJ1-2, with 8 bases identical to TRBD1. V shed 5 bases and J 8 bases; nucleotides not matched to a gene: 13. The CDR3 runs to 15 residues. Germline lookup yields CDR1 SGHTA and CDR2 FQGNSA.

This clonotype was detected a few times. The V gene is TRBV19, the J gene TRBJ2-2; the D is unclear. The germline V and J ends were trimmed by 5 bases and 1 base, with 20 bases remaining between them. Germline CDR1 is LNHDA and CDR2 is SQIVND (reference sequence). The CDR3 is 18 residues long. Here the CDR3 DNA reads TGTGCCAGTAGTTTCCTGCCTTGGGCTCTTGGGAACACCGGGGAGCTGTTTTTT. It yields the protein CASSFLPWALGNTGELFF. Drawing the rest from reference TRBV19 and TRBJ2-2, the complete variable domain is DGGITQSPKYLFRKEGQNVTLSCEQNLNHDAMYWYRQDPGQGLRLIYYSQIVNDFQKGDIAEGYSVSREKKESFPLTVTSAQKNPTAFYLCASSFLPWALGNTGELFFGEGSRLTVL.

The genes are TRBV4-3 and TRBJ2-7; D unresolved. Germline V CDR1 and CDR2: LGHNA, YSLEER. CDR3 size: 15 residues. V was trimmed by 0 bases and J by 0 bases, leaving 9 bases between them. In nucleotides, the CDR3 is TGCGCCAGCAGCCAAGACTGGCCGGGCTCCTACGAGCAGTACGTC. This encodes CASSQDWPGSYEQYV.

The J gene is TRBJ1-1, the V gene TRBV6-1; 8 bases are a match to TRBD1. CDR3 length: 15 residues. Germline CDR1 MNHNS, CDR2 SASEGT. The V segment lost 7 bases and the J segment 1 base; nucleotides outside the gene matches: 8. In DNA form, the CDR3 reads TGTGCCAGCACGGCAGGGGGCTCGGGGAACACTGAAGCTTTCTTT. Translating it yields CASTAGGSGNTEAFF.

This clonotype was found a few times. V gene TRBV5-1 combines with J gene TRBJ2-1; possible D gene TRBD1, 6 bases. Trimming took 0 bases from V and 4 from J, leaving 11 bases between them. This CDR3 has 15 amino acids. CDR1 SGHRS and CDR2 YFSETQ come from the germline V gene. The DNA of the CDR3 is TGCGCCAGCAGCTTGGGGGGACACCTTTACAATGAGCAGTTCTTC. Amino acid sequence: CASSLGGHLYNEQFF.

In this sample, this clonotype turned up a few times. CDR3 sequence (DNA): TGCAGTGCTCAACGTACGACTAACTATGGCTACACCTTC. As protein: CSAQRTTNYGYTF. The chain is built from TRBV20-1 and TRBJ1-2; no clear D. CDR3 length: 13 residues. Germline-derived CDR1 and CDR2 are DFQATT and SNEGSKA (reference sequence). V was cut by 5 bases and J by 0 bases, with 10 bases left in between.

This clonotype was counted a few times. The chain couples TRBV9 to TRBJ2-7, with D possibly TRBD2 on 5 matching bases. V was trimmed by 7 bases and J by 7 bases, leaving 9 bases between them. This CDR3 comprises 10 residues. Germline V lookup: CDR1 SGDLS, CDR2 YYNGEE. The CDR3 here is CASVPGEQYF. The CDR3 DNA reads TGTGCCAGCGTTCCGGGGGAGCAGTACTTC.

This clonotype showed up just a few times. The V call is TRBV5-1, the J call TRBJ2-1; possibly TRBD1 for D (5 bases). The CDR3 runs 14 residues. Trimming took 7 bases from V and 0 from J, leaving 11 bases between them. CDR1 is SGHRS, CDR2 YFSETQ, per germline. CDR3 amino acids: CASRDSSSYNEQFF. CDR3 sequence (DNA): TGCGCCAGCCGTGACAGCAGCTCCTACAATGAGCAGTTCTTC.

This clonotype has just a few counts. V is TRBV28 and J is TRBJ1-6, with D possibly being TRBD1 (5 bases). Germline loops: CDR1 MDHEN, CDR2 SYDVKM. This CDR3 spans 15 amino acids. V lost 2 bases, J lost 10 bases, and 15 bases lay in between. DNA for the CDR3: TGTGCCAGCAGTTTAGGGGGGGACTCAGGATCACCCCTCCACTTT. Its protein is CASSLGGDSGSPLHF.

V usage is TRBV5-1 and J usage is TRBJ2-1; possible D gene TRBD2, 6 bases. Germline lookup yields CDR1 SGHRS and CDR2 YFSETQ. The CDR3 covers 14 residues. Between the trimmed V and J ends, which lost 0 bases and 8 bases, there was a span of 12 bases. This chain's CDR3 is CASSLATGEYEQFF. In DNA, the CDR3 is TGCGCCAGCAGCTTGGCGACGGGGGAATATGAGCAGTTCTTC. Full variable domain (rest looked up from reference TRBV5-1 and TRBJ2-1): KAGVTQTPRYLIKTRGQQVTLSCSPISGHRSVSWYQQTPGQGLQFLFEYFSETQRNKGNFPGRFSGRQFSNSRSEMNVSTLELGDSALYLCASSLATGEYEQFFGPGTRLTVL.

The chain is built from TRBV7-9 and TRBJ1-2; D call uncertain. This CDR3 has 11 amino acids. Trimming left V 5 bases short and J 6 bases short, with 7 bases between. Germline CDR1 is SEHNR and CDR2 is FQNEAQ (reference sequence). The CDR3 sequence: CASSRTDGYTF. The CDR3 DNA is TGTGCCAGCAGCCGGACCGATGGCTACACCTTC.

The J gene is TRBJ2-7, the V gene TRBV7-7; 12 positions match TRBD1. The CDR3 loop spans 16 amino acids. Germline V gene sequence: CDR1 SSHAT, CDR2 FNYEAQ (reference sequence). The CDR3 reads CASSPLRDRGLNEQYV. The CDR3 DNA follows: TGTGCTAGCAGCCCCCTCCGGGACAGGGGGCTGAACGAGCAGTACGTC.

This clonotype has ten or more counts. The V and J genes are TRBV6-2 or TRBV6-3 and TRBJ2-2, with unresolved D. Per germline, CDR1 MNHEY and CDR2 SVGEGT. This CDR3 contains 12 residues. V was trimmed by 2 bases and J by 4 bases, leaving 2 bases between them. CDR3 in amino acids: CASSYATGELFF. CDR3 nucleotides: TGTGCCAGCAGTTACGCCACCGGGGAGCTGTTTTTT.

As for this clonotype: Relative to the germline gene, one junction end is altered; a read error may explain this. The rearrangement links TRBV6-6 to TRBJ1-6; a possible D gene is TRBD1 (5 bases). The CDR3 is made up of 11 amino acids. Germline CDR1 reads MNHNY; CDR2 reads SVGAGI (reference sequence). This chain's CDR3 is CASRAGTPLHF. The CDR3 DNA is TGTGCGAGCAGGGCTGGGACACCCCTCCACTTT.

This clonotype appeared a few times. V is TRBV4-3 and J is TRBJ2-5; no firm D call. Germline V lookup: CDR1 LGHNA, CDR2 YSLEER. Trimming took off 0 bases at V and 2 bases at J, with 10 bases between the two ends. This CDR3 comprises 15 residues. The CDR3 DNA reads TGCGCCAGCAGCCAAGAGAACAGCCTACAAGAGACCCAGTACTTC. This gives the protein CASSQENSLQETQYF.

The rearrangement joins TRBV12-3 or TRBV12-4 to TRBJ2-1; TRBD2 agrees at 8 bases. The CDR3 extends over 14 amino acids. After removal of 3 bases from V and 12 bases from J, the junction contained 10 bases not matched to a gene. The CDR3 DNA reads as TGTGCCAGCAGTTTGGGACTAGAGGGGACTCGGCAGTTCTTC. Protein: CASSLGLEGTRQFF.

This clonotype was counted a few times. As DNA, the CDR3 is TGTGCCAGCACCATCCGGGACAGGGGGCACGAGACCCAGTACTTC. As protein: CASTIRDRGHETQYF. This rearrangement joins TRBV12-3 or TRBV12-4 to TRBJ2-5; 12 bases map to TRBD1. CDR3 size: 15 residues. V lost 7 bases and J lost 5; bases outside the gene matches: 8.

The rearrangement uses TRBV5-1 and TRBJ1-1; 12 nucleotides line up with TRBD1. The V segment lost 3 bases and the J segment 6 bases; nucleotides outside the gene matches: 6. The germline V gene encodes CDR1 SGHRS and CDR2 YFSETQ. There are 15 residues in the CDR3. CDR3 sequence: CASSWTGTGGSEAFF. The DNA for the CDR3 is TGCGCCAGCAGCTGGACCGGGACAGGGGGCTCTGAAGCTTTCTTT.

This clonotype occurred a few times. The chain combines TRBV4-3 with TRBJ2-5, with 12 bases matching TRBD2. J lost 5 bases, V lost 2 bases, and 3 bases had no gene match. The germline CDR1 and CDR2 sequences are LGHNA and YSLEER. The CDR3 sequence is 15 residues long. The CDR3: CASSQLAGGLETQYF. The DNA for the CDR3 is TGCGCCAGCAGCCAACTAGCGGGGGGGCTGGAGACCCAGTACTTC.

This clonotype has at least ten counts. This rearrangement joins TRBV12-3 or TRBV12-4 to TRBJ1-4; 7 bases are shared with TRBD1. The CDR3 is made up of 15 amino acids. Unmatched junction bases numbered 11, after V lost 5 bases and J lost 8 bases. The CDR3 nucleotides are TGTGCCAGCAGTCCGCCCGACAGGGCAGGGGAAAAACTGTTTTTT. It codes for CASSPPDRAGEKLFF.

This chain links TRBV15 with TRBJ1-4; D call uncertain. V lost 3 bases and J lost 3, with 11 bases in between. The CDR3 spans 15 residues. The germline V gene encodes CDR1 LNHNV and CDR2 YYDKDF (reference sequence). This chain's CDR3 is CATSRGRDSNEKLFF. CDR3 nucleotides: TGTGCCACCAGCAGGGGTCGGGATTCTAATGAAAAACTGTTTTTT.

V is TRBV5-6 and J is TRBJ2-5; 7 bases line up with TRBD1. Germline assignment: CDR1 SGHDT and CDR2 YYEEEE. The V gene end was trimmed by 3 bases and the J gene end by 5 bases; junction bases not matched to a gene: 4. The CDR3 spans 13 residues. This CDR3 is CASSYGTDETQYF. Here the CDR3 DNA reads TGTGCCAGCAGCTACGGGACAGATGAGACCCAGTACTTC. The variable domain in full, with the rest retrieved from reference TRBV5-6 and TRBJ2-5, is DAGVTQSPTHLIKTRGQQVTLRCSPKSGHDTVSWYQQALGQGPQFIFQYYEEEERQRGNFPDRFSGHQFPNYSSELNVNALLLGDSALYLCASSYGTDETQYFGPGTRLLVL.

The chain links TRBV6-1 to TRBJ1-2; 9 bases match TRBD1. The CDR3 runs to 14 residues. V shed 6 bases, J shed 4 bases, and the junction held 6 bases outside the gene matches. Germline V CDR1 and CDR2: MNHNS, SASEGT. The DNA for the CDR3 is TGTGCCAGCAGGAGCGGGACAGGGATCTATGGCTACACCTTC. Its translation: CASRSGTGIYGYTF.

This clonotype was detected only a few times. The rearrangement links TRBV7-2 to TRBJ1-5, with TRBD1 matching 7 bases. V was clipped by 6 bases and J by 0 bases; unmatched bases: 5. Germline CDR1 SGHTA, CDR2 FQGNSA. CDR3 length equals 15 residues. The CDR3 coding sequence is TGTGCCAGCAGGCTGGACAGGTATAGCAATCAGCCCCAGCATTTT. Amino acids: CASRLDRYSNQPQHF.